This is a list of T cell receptor beta chains from one sample in a study of blood T cells in healthy people across ages. TCRdb reprocessed the 5' RACE reads via MiXCR and lists one record per CDR3 protein. This table has over a million distinct CDR3 sequences, 20% to 25% appearing once. These data were also filed under a second study, of T cells of mothers and their children.

Sample: blood. Source of these receptors: a girl aged 2-15 years in good health. The CDR3 runs from the conserved cysteine through the conserved F or W. The D gene is left open where the match is weak. Not all rows give a size; the values are once, few, many and, for expanded clones, a class.

TRBJ2-7 | TRBD1 | TRBV6-2/TRBV6-3 | . | CASSYSTREGDRPSYEQYF | TGTGCCAGTAGTTACTCGACGCGAGAGGGGGACAGGCCTTCCTACGAGCAGTACTTC
TRBJ2-7 | TRBD1 | TRBV20-1 | . | CSARDGTVNEQYF | TGCAGTGCTAGAGATGGGACAGTTAACGAGCAGTACTTC
TRBJ1-2 | . | TRBV27 | many | CASSLWGLEGYTF | TGTGCCAGCAGTTTATGGGGGCTGGAGGGCTACACCTTC
TRBJ2-7 | . | TRBV7-8 | few | CASSLAVHEQYF | TGTGCCAGCAGCTTAGCGGTCCACGAGCAGTACTTC
TRBJ1-5 | . | TRBV28 | . | CASSSPTGFGQPQHF | TGTGCCAGCAGCTCCCCTACAGGGTTTGGTCAGCCCCAGCATTTT
TRBJ1-5 | . | TRBV4-1 | . | CASSRWDGSNQPQHF | TGCGCCAGCAGCCGCTGGGACGGTAGCAATCAGCCCCAGCATTTT
TRBJ1-6 | . | TRBV20-1 | . | CSASPGGKLSPLHF | TGCAGTGCCTCCCCGGGGGGTAAACTATCACCCCTCCACTTT
TRBJ2-1 | TRBD1 | TRBV3-1 | . | CACSLTRDRGHEQFF | TGTGCCTGCAGCCTAACTCGGGACAGGGGCCATGAGCAGTTCTTC
TRBJ2-5 | . | TRBV4-1 | few | CASSPTPGRIYQETQYF | TGCGCCAGCAGCCCTACACCGGGACGGATATACCAAGAGACCCAGTACTTC
TRBJ2-5 | . | TRBV5-1 | . | CASSLTSVGTQYF | TGCGCCAGCAGCTTAACTAGTGTAGGGACCCAGTACTTC
TRBJ2-4 | . | TRBV20-1 | few | CSARRADLAKNIQYF | TGCAGTGCTAGGCGAGCGGATTTAGCCAAAAACATTCAGTACTTC
TRBJ1-1 | TRBD1 | TRBV20-1 | few | CSAKGQGSIRTEAFF | TGCAGTGCTAAAGGACAGGGATCGATTCGGACTGAAGCTTTCTTT
TRBJ2-7 | . | TRBV29-1 | few | CSVEELSSYEQYF | TGCAGCGTTGAAGAATTGAGTTCCTACGAGCAGTACTTC
TRBJ1-2 | . | TRBV5-1 | . | CASSLAPGSYGYTF | TGCGCCAGCAGCTTGGCACCGGGATCCTATGGCTACACCTTC
TRBJ2-2 | TRBD2 | TRBV29-1 | . | CSVMTSGRATGELFF | TGCAGCGTCATGACTAGCGGGAGGGCGACCGGGGAGCTGTTTTTT
TRBJ1-3 | . | TRBV7-2 | . | CASSQTDTLGNTIYF | TGTGCCAGCAGCCAAACTGACACGCTCGGAAACACCATATATTTT
TRBJ1-1 | TRBD1 | TRBV20-1 | . | CSAVDRGVFAFF | TGCAGTGCTGTGGACAGGGGGGTTTTCGCTTTCTTT
TRBJ1-2 | TRBD1 | TRBV25-1 | few | CASSEYSAGQGLYGYTF | TGTGCCAGCAGTGAATATTCAGCGGGACAGGGTCTCTATGGCTACACCTTC
TRBJ2-7 | . | TRBV20-1 | . | CSARETRTESYEQYF | TGCAGTGCTAGGGAGACTAGGACGGAGAGCTACGAGCAGTACTTC
TRBJ2-5 | . | TRBV7-2 | few | CASSLSIWGLETQYF | TGTGCCAGCAGCTTGAGCATTTGGGGACTGGAGACCCAGTACTTC
TRBJ2-1 | . | TRBV15 | . | CATSRDRSSYNEQFF | TGTGCCACCAGCAGAGACAGGTCCTCCTACAATGAGCAGTTCTTC
TRBJ1-4 | . | TRBV5-1 | few | CASSLSDSGGKLFF | TGCGCCAGCAGCTTGTCGGACAGCGGTGGGAAACTGTTTTTT
TRBJ2-3 | . | TRBV20-1 | . | CSAHRTVLAPSTDTQYF | TGCAGTGCCCACAGGACAGTATTAGCACCTAGCACAGATACGCAGTATTTT
TRBJ1-3 | . | TRBV4-1 | . | CASSQGGARGLPGNTIYF | TGCGCCAGCAGCCAAGGGGGGGCTAGAGGGCTTCCTGGAAACACCATATATTTT
TRBJ2-6 | . | TRBV12-3/TRBV12-4 | . | CASGPNSGANVLTF | TGTGCCAGCGGTCCAAACTCTGGGGCCAACGTCCTGACTTTC
TRBJ2-1 | . | TRBV28 | few | CASATPRGIVSYNEQFF | TGTGCCAGCGCTACCCCACGGGGCATTGTATCCTACAATGAGCAGTTCTTC
TRBJ2-1 | . | TRBV20-1 | . | CSAMQLSYNEQFF | TGCAGTGCTATGCAGCTCTCCTACAATGAGCAGTTCTTC
TRBJ1-2 | TRBD1 | TRBV7-2 | few | CASSLVSGTGSRGYTF | TGTGCCAGCAGCTTAGTGTCCGGGACAGGCTCGCGTGGCTACACCTTC
TRBJ1-4 | . | TRBV28 | few | CASSFGVGGEKLFF | TGTGCCAGCAGTTTTGGAGTAGGTGGGGAAAAACTGTTTTTT
TRBJ1-6 | . | TRBV7-9 | . | CASSLATRGGWSPLHF | TGTGCCAGCAGCTTGGCGACCAGAGGGGGATGGTCACCCCTCCACTTT
TRBJ2-7 | . | TRBV6-2/TRBV6-3 | . | CASSSPAQGNDYEQYF | TGTGCCAGCAGCTCCCCTGCTCAGGGAAATGATTACGAGCAGTACTTC
TRBJ2-7 | . | TRBV6-2/TRBV6-3 | . | CASGLNIAYEQYF | TGTGCCAGCGGTTTGAACATCGCCTACGAGCAGTACTTC
TRBJ1-5 | TRBD1 | TRBV28 | few | CASSNHRGPQPQHF | TGTGCCAGCAGTAATCACAGGGGGCCTCAGCCCCAGCATTTT
TRBJ2-3 | TRBD1 | TRBV6-1 | . | CASSEATGPPTDTQYF | TGTGCCAGCAGTGAGGCGACAGGGCCACCCACAGATACGCAGTATTTT
TRBJ2-3 | . | TRBV12-3/TRBV12-4 | few | CASSPDSGLDTQYF | TGTGCCAGCAGTCCCGACAGCGGGTTAGATACGCAGTATTTT
TRBJ1-5 | . | TRBV20-1 | . | CSASRQLRDQPQHF | TGCAGTGCTAGCAGGCAGCTCCGGGATCAGCCCCAGCATTTT
TRBJ2-5 | . | TRBV6-2/TRBV6-3 | . | CASTHLRDGQETQYF | TGTGCCAGCACCCACCTCCGGGACGGACAAGAGACCCAGTACTTC
TRBJ2-7 | . | TRBV7-9 | . | CASGLGSAKEQYF | TGTGCCAGCGGCTTGGGTTCCGCGAAAGAGCAGTACTTC
TRBJ2-7 | TRBD1 | TRBV29-1 | . | CSVYRQGPYEQYF | TGCAGCGTTTACCGACAGGGACCCTACGAGCAGTACTTC